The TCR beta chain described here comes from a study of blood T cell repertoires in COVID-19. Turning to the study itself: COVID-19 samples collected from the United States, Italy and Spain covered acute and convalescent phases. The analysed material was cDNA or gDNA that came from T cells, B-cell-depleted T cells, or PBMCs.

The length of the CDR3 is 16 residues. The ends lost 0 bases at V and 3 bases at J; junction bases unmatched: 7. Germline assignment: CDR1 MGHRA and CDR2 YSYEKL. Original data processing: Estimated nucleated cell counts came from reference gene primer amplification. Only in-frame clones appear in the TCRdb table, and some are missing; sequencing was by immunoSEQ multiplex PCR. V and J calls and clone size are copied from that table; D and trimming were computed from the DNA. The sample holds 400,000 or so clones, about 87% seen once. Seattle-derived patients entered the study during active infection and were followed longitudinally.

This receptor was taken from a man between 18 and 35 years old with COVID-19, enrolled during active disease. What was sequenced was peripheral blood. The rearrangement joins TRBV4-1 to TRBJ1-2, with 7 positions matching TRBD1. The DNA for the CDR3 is TGCGCCAGCAGCCAAGATCTAAGGGACAGCTACTATGGCTACACCTTC. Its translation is CASSQDLRDSYYGYTF.